The next 19 T cell receptor beta chains were all read from a single sample in a study of T cells after yellow fever vaccination. TCRdb redid the calling of the 5' RACE reads with MiXCR, one entry per CDR3 protein. The profile shows 450,000 to 650,000 distinct CDR3 sequences, around a fifth of them singletons. The input for sequencing was PBMCs, taken less than 25 days after the first yellow fever vaccination. Every receptor here comes from a man between 18 and 29 years old who received the YFV17D yellow fever vaccine.

The rearrangement links TRBV7-8 to TRBJ2-1; the D gene is possibly TRBD2 (6 bases). V lost 0 bases and J 8 bases, leaving 11 bases between the germline ends. Germline CDR1 SGHVS, CDR2 FQNEAQ. This CDR3 region has 14 residues. The CDR3 loop is CASSLAPSAYEQFF. The CDR3, as DNA: TGTGCCAGCAGCTTAGCGCCTAGCGCATATGAGCAGTTCTTC.

In its sample, this clonotype was seen a few times. The J gene is TRBJ2-3, the V gene TRBV9, with 7 bases matching TRBD2. CDR1 and CDR2 (germline): SGDLS, YYNGEE. The CDR3 extends over 13 amino acids. V dropped 3 bases and J dropped 11; count of bases not matched to a gene: 9. CDR3 sequence (DNA): TGTGCCAGCAGCGAGCGGTGGGGGAGGGTGCAGTATTTT. Translated: CASSERWGRVQYF.

This clonotype was recorded a few times. The chain couples TRBV12-3 or TRBV12-4 to TRBJ2-4; D gene unclear. This CDR3 is 12 amino acids long. V dropped 6 bases and J dropped 0 bases, with 3 bases sitting between them. CDR3 nucleotide sequence: TGTGCCAGCAGCGAAGCCAAAAACATTCAGTACTTC. It translates to CASSEAKNIQYF.

This clonotype was detected only a few times. J is TRBJ2-7 and V is TRBV5-4; D gene ambiguous. Trimming removed 4 bases from V and 0 bases from J, with 11 bases in between. CDR1 is SGHNT and CDR2 is YYREEE in the germline V gene (reference sequence). The CDR3 loop spans 14 amino acids. The CDR3: CASSPYESSYEQYF. The CDR3 DNA reads as TGTGCCAGCAGCCCTTACGAAAGCTCCTACGAGCAGTACTTC.

The V and J genes are TRBV20-1 and TRBJ1-5; D possibly corresponds to TRBD1 (5 bases). The V gene lost 6 bases and the J gene lost 0 bases, with 9 bases spanning the gap. The germline V gene has CDR1 DFQATT and CDR2 SNEGSKA (reference sequence). The CDR3 runs to 13 residues. The CDR3: CSARDGSNQPQHF. The CDR3 DNA reads as TGCAGTGCGAGGGACGGTAGCAATCAGCCCCAGCATTTT.

A word on this clonotype: An end of the junction differs from the germline gene, which may be a read error. The chain employs TRBV3-1 and TRBJ2-1; TRBD1 matches 7 bases. Germline V gene sequence: CDR1 LGHDT, CDR2 YNNKEL (reference sequence). The CDR3 is 18 amino acids. The DNA of the CDR3 is TGTGCCAGCTGCCAAGATTGGTCGACAGGGAGCTCCTACAATGAGCAGTTCTTC. It codes for CASCQDWSTGSSYNEQFF.

This clonotype was seen only a few times. V usage is TRBV20-1 and J usage is TRBJ2-3, with D tentatively TRBD1 or TRBD2 (5 bases each). In germline, CDR1 is DFQATT, CDR2 SNEGSKA (reference sequence). Trimming pared 5 bases from V and 10 bases from J, leaving 13 bases between. The CDR3 spans 11 residues. Here the CDR3 reads CSAHPGLAQYF. CDR3 DNA: TGCAGTGCTCATCCGGGGCTCGCGCAGTATTTT.

This rearrangement joins TRBV29-1 to TRBJ2-1; 9 bases agree with TRBD1. V shed 0 bases and J 0 bases; nucleotides not matched to a gene: 12. CDR1 SQVTM and CDR2 ANQGSEA come from the germline V gene. CDR3 length: 19 amino acids. CDR3: CSVEDIKGQGDASYNEQFF. In DNA, the CDR3 is TGCAGCGTTGAAGATATAAAGGGACAGGGTGATGCCTCCTACAATGAGCAGTTCTTC.

This CDR3 is CASRGGAYNEQFF. In DNA, the CDR3 is TGTGCCAGCAGGGGGGGGGCCTACAATGAGCAGTTCTTC. The V and J genes are TRBV12-3 or TRBV12-4 and TRBJ2-1; 7 bases agree with TRBD2. V dropped 6 bases and J dropped 2; count of bases not matched to a gene: 1. This CDR3 comprises 13 residues.

This sequence joins TRBV6-1 and TRBJ2-1; perhaps TRBD1 as D (5 bases). The CDR3 is made up of 15 amino acids. V shed 5 bases and J shed 0 bases, with 11 bases lying between them. From germline, CDR1 is MNHNS and CDR2 SASEGT. CDR3 sequence reads: CASSTGRSSYNEQFF. The CDR3 nucleotides read TGTGCCAGCAGTACAGGACGGAGCTCCTACAATGAGCAGTTCTTC.

This clonotype showed up just a few times. This rearrangement joins TRBV6-5 to TRBJ1-6, with 9 bases identical to TRBD1. This CDR3 has 15 amino acids. The V gene end was trimmed by 5 bases and the J gene end by 10 bases; junction bases not matched to a gene: 9. Germline CDR1 reads MNHEY; CDR2 reads SVGAGI. The CDR3 sequence: CASSIHGQGRSPLHF. DNA for the CDR3: TGTGCCAGCAGTATACACGGACAGGGGAGGTCACCCCTCCACTTT.

V is TRBV5-1 and J is TRBJ1-5, with D uncertain. Germline CDR1 SGHRS, CDR2 YFSETQ. Deletions cut 3 bases from V and 5 bases from J, with 9 bases between. This CDR3 is built from 13 residues. The DNA for the CDR3 is TGCGCCAGCAGCTCGGACGGAGATCAGCCCCAGCATTTT. Residues: CASSSDGDQPQHF.

The CDR3 DNA reads as TGTGCCAGCAGACGGGGCTTTGGGAATTCACCCCTCCACTTT. Its protein is CASRRGFGNSPLHF. V is TRBV2 and J is TRBJ1-6; D perhaps matches TRBD1 (5 bases). Per the germline V gene, CDR1 is SNHLY and CDR2 is FYNNEI. CDR3 size: 14 residues. With 6 bases removed from V and 7 bases from J, the gap between germline ends came to 13 bases.

This clonotype was seen more than once but under ten times. V gene TRBV5-1 combines with J gene TRBJ2-1, with 10 bases identical to TRBD2. The CDR3 runs to 16 residues. Germline-derived CDR1 and CDR2 are SGHRS and YFSETQ. The junction had 4 bases not matched to a gene; V was cut back by 0 bases and J by 4 bases. The CDR3 DNA sequence: TGCGCCAGCAGCTTGGTGGAGCGGGGGGGATACAATGAGCAGTTCTTC. Amino acids: CASSLVERGGYNEQFF.

V and J are TRBV20-1 and TRBJ2-7; possibly TRBD1 for D (5 bases). The CDR3 length is 12 residues. Trimming took off 5 bases at V and 5 bases at J, with 13 bases between the two ends. The germline gives CDR1 DFQATT, CDR2 SNEGSKA (reference sequence). CDR3 residues: CSARVTGDEQYV. Here the CDR3 DNA reads TGCAGTGCTCGGGTCACAGGAGACGAGCAGTACGTC.

This clonotype has ten or more counts. One junction end does not reproduce the germline sequence, and a read error may be involved. The rearrangement links TRBV5-1 to TRBJ2-1, with 9 bases lining up with TRBD2. The germline V gene encodes CDR1 SGHRS and CDR2 YFSETQ. The CDR3 is 16 amino acids. The CDR3 DNA sequence: TGTGCCAGCAGCTTCCTAGCGGGGAGCTCCTACAATGAGCAGTTCTTC. Translating gives CASSFLAGSSYNEQFF.

This clonotype was recorded at least ten times. V is TRBV7-2 and J is TRBJ1-5, with 7 bases lining up with TRBD1. V lost 4 bases to trimming and J lost 4 bases; unmatched junction nucleotides: 4. From germline, CDR1 is SGHTA and CDR2 FQGNSA. This CDR3 contains 14 residues. The CDR3 region has the DNA TGTGCCAGCAGCTGGGACAGCTATAATCAGCCCCAGCATTTT. This translates into CASSWDSYNQPQHF. The complete variable domain, with remaining parts taken from reference TRBV7-2 and TRBJ1-5, reads GAGVSQSPSNKVTEKGKDVELRCDPISGHTALYWYRQSLGQGLEFLIYFQGNSAPDKSGLPSDRFSAERTGGSVSTLTIQRTQQEDSAVYLCASSWDSYNQPQHFGDGTRLSIL.

This clonotype occurred a few times. The genes are TRBV10-3 and TRBJ1-2, with a weak D call TRBD1 (6 bases). Germline V CDR1 and CDR2: ENHRY, SYGVKD. This CDR3 is 12 amino acids long. V lost 10 bases and J lost 3, with 12 bases in between. The CDR3 here is CASKGVHYGYTF. DNA for the CDR3: TGTGCCAGCAAGGGGGTACACTATGGCTACACCTTC.

This chain joins TRBV5-1 and TRBJ1-1, with D unresolved. Trimming cost V 3 bases and J 4 bases, with 10 bases left between them. The CDR3 consists of 13 residues. Germline V gives CDR1 SGHRS, CDR2 YFSETQ. This CDR3 reads CASSSAGFTEAFF. The CDR3 nucleotides read TGCGCCAGCAGCTCAGCGGGGTTCACTGAAGCTTTCTTT.